The present entry profiles one T cell receptor (beta chain) with its context. The sample belongs to a study of T cells in Graves' hyperthyroidism and ophthalmopathy. The wider study: Peripheral blood draws took place at initial diagnosis, ahead of any treatment.

Those with hyperthyroidism were 18 to 65 years old, newly diagnosed, and ill for under 2 months. Initially, at the first diagnosis of hyperthyroidism and before any ophthalmopathy symptoms, blood was sampled. The ends lost 3 bases at V and 0 bases at J; junction bases unmatched: 9. This CDR3 has 19 residues. The germline gives CDR1 SGHRS, CDR2 YFSETQ. RNA transcripts provided the source from which TCR beta CDR3 regions were amplified. An initial round of RT-PCR targeting the TCR CDR3 relied on the HTBI primer set. TCRdb used MiXCR to reprocess the multiplex PCR reads, holding one entry per CDR3 protein. This sample carries hundreds of thousands of distinct CDR3 sequences, about 15% of them seen once, and the ten largest clones take more than 5%.

Input material: blood. This receptor was identified in a woman aged 30 to 39 with Graves' hyperthyroidism that later progressed to Graves' ophthalmopathy. V gene TRBV5-1 combines with J gene TRBJ1-6, with TRBD1 identical over 10 bases. Here the CDR3 DNA reads TGCGCCAGCAGCTCACCGGGACAGGGGCCGAGCTCCTATAATTCACCCCTCCACTTT. This encodes CASSSPGQGPSSYNSPLHF.